The text below deals with one T cell receptor beta chain. Antigen: not known. These data originate in a study of T cells in narcolepsy. Study-level background: Patients with NT1 or NT2 and healthy control donors were enrolled. Notes on the study in general: Same-patient CSF and blood CD4+ T cell clonotypes included HCRT-specific and TRIB2-specific autoreactive ones. Healthy controls reportedly lacked the autoreactive clonotypes serially found in patients' blood. No autoreactive T cell clone sequences appeared in some memory CD4+ repertoires.

Measured with immunoSEQ multiplex PCR; TCRdb has only the in-frame clones, and not every one. The sample has approximately 30,000 clones; around 78% are singletons. The CDR3 has 14 residues. Looked up from germline, CDR1 is SNHLY and CDR2 is FYNNEI. The V gene end was trimmed by 5 bases and the J gene end by 5 bases; junction bases not matched to a gene: 8. The origin of this receptor is a human donor with narcolepsy. The specimen was CD45RA- memory CD4+ T cells from PBMCs. The genes are TRBV2 and TRBJ2-5, with 7 positions matching TRBD2. CDR3 sequence reads: CASSRLALGETQYF. The CDR3 DNA reads TGTGCCAGCAGTCGACTAGCCTTGGGGGAGACCCAGTACTTC.